The 14 T cell receptor beta chains below come from one sample, sequenced in a study of T cell repertoires in cytomegalovirus infection. TCRdb called the reads again in MiXCR, with one record for every CDR3 protein. The table shows 510,000 or so distinct CDR3 sequences, with more than 25% occurring only once. The sequencing sample was made of PBMCs. The receptors originated from a human donor in good health (CMV status not recorded). Some clones in this sample may be carry-over from other donors' samples.

The table lists this clonotype with many counts. The chain combines TRBV7-2 with TRBJ2-7; 8 bases are a match to TRBD2. Germline CDR1 reads SGHTA; CDR2 reads FQGNSA. The J segment lost 2 bases and the V segment lost 0 bases, leaving 6 bases of the junction unmatched. CDR3 length: 16 residues. The CDR3 DNA is TGTGCCAGCAGCTTAGCGCAGGGTAGCGGGACCTACGAGCAGTACTTC. This codes for CASSLAQGSGTYEQYF.

The chain joins TRBV30 to TRBJ2-3; D is possibly TRBD2 (5 bases). Germline V gives CDR1 GTSNPN, CDR2 SVGIG (reference sequence). The ends were cut back, 5 bases at V and 4 bases at J, with 13 bases in the middle. The CDR3 has 13 amino acids. In DNA, the CDR3 is TGTGCCTGGTCTAGTGGGAGTGCAGATACGCAGTATTTT. Translating it yields CAWSSGSADTQYF.

Many counts were recorded for this clonotype. The J gene is TRBJ1-1, the V gene TRBV7-9, with a weak D call TRBD1 (5 bases). Germline CDR1 reads SEHNR; CDR2 reads FQNEAQ (reference sequence). This CDR3 is built from 15 residues. The germline V and J ends were trimmed by 7 bases and 0 bases, with 15 bases remaining between them. CDR3 amino acids: CASNPRGRVNTEAFF. The DNA for the CDR3 is TGTGCCAGCAACCCGAGGGGCAGGGTGAACACTGAAGCTTTCTTT.

This clonotype came up many times. The V gene is TRBV7-6, the J gene TRBJ2-6; 12 bases are shared with TRBD1. Germline V gives CDR1 SGHVS, CDR2 FNYEAQ. This CDR3 contains 16 residues. The J segment lost 2 bases and the V segment lost 7 bases, leaving 3 bases of the junction unmatched. The CDR3 region is CASTRDRGPGANVLTF. The CDR3 nucleotides read TGTGCCAGCACTCGGGACAGGGGGCCTGGGGCCAACGTCCTGACTTTC. The full variable domain, completed using reference TRBV7-6 and TRBJ2-6, is GAGVSQSPRYKVTKRGQDVALRCDPISGHVSLYWYRQALGQGPEFLTYFNYEAQQDKSGLPNDRFSAERPEGSISTLTIQRTEQRDSAMYRCASTRDRGPGANVLTFGAGSRLTVL.

This clonotype was counted only a few times. J is TRBJ2-3 and V is TRBV29-1, with D unresolved. Per germline, CDR1 SQVTM and CDR2 ANQGSEA. The length of the CDR3 is 12 residues. Trimming took 4 bases from V and 2 from J, leaving 7 bases between them. CDR3 DNA: TGCAGCGTTGGCGTGCCCACAGATACGCAGTATTTT. It encodes CSVGVPTDTQYF.

The chain joins TRBV12-3 or TRBV12-4 to TRBJ2-3; D is ambiguous. Between the trimmed V and J ends, which lost 7 bases and 5 bases, there was a span of 10 bases. CDR3 length equals 12 residues. The CDR3 DNA reads TGTGCCAGCACCGGAACAGAAGATACGCAGTATTTT. It codes for CASTGTEDTQYF.

This clonotype has a handful of counts. The V call is TRBV10-1, the J call TRBJ2-1; 9 bases agree with TRBD1. V lost 5 bases to trimming and J lost 4 bases; unmatched junction nucleotides: 6. Germline CDR1 reads WNHNN; CDR2 reads SYGVQD (reference sequence). The CDR3 loop spans 15 amino acids. The CDR3 region has the DNA TGCGCCAGCAGTCCGGGACAGGGTTTTTACAATGAGCAGTTCTTC. Protein sequence: CASSPGQGFYNEQFF.

This clonotype was observed a handful of times. The chain joins TRBV5-1 to TRBJ2-5; D possibly corresponds to TRBD1 (8 bases). This CDR3 has 16 residues. The V end was cut by 0 bases, the J end by 0 bases, with 12 bases between. Germline V gene sequence: CDR1 SGHRS, CDR2 YFSETQ. The chain's CDR3 is CASSLATGGDQETQYF. CDR3 nucleotides: TGCGCCAGCAGCTTGGCTACAGGGGGGGACCAAGAGACCCAGTACTTC. The full variable domain, completed using reference TRBV5-1 and TRBJ2-5, is KAGVTQTPRYLIKTRGQQVTLSCSPISGHRSVSWYQQTPGQGLQFLFEYFSETQRNKGNFPGRFSGRQFSNSRSEMNVSTLELGDSALYLCASSLATGGDQETQYFGPGTRLLVL.

This clonotype was seen repeatedly, ten times or more. The chain links TRBV7-9 to TRBJ2-1; the match to TRBD2 covers 7 bases. Germline lookup yields CDR1 SEHNR and CDR2 FQNEAQ (reference sequence). The CDR3 sequence is 16 residues long. Trimming at V came to 1 base and at J to 5 bases, leaving 8 bases not matched to a gene. The CDR3 DNA follows: TGTGCCAGCAGCTTAGAGGGCGGGACTACGAACAATGAGCAGTTCTTC. This codes for CASSLEGGTTNNEQFF.

The CDR3 nucleotides read TGTGCCAGCAGTTCCGCAGAAATGTTCGAGGGCTACACCTTC. The encoded protein is CASSSAEMFEGYTF. The chain is built from TRBV27 and TRBJ1-2; the D is unclear. Trimming left V 4 bases short and J 8 bases short, with 17 bases between. This CDR3 is built from 14 residues. In germline, CDR1 is MNHEY, CDR2 SMNVEV (reference sequence).

This clonotype has more than one count but fewer than ten. This rearrangement joins TRBV29-1 to TRBJ1-5; no reliable D call. The CDR3 spans 13 residues. The germline gives CDR1 SQVTM, CDR2 ANQGSEA. V gave up 6 bases and J gave up 4 bases, with 13 bases separating them. The CDR3: CSVVLGLNQPQHF. CDR3 DNA: TGCAGCGTCGTCCTGGGATTGAATCAGCCCCAGCATTTT.

This clonotype was seen a few times. Sequence at one end of the junction differs from germline and may be a read error. This chain joins TRBV14 and TRBJ2-1, with TRBD2 identical over 11 bases. Germline-derived CDR1 and CDR2 are SGHDN and FVKESK. This CDR3 contains 17 residues. CDR3 sequence: CASSQDSLAGAYNEQFF. The CDR3 DNA reads as TGTGCCAGCAGCCAAGATTCACTAGCGGGAGCCTATAATGAGCAGTTCTTC.

This clonotype came up a few times. The chain combines TRBV6-2 or TRBV6-3 with TRBJ1-2; no clear D gene. Trimming removed 9 bases from V and 3 bases from J, with 26 bases in between. The germline gives CDR1 MNHEY, CDR2 SVGEGT. CDR3 size: 17 residues. The DNA of the CDR3 is TGTGCCAGGAGTCCCACCGAGCCAACTCCTTTGGACTATGGCTACACCTTC. This encodes CARSPTEPTPLDYGYTF.

The chain carries TRBV12-3 or TRBV12-4 and TRBJ1-3; a possible D gene is TRBD1 (5 bases). Trimming pared 6 bases from V and 1 base from J, leaving 19 bases between. The CDR3 sequence is 17 residues long. CDR3 in amino acids: CASRPREGTLSGNTIYF. The CDR3 region has the DNA TGTGCCAGCAGGCCCCGGGAAGGGACCCTGTCTGGAAACACCATATATTTT.